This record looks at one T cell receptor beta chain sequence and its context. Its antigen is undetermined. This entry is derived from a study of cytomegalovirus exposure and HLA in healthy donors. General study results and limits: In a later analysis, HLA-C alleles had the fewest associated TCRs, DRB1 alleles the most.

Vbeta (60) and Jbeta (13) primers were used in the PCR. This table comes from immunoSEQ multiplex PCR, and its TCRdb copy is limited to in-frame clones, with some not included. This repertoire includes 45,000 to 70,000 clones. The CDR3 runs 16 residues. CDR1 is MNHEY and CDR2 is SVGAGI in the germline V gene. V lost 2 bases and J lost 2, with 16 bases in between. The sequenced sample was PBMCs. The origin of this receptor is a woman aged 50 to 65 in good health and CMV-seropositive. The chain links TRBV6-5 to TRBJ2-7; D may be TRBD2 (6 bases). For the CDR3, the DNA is TGTGCCAGCAGTTACGGGGCATTGGGGGGAACCTACGAGCAGTACTTC. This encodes CASSYGALGGTYEQYF.